This T cell receptor beta chain stems from a study of follicular helper T cells after annual influenza vaccination. General observations from the study: Each annual vaccination recalled recurring oligoclonal ICOS+CD38+ cTfh clonotypes.

To note about this clone: Antigen unknown.

TCRdb's table, derived via immunoSEQ multiplex PCR, lists solely in-frame clones and lacks some. The data contain 9,500 to 10,000 clones, around 82% of them seen just once; the ten biggest clones take up 0.58%. This CDR3 is built from 15 residues. V gave up 4 bases and J gave up 4 bases; unmatched junction bases: 3. Germline V gene sequence: CDR1 MNHNS, CDR2 SASEGT. Time point: 2013-2014 season, 7 days after vaccination. Specimen: CXCR5- memory CD4+ T cells sorted from blood, collected 7 days after influenza vaccination. The source of this sequence is an adult who received the influenza vaccine. The V call is TRBV6-1, the J call TRBJ2-1; 11 bases line up with TRBD2. The CDR3 loop reads CASSAGTSGYNEQFF. CDR3 DNA: TGTGCCAGCAGTGCCGGGACTAGCGGTTACAATGAGCAGTTCTTC.